A selection of T cell receptor beta chains follows, all from one sample in a study of blood T cells in healthy people across ages. MiXCR was run by TCRdb on the 5' RACE reads, yielding one entry per CDR3 protein. Of 1 million to 1.2 million distinct CDR3 sequences in the sample, 35% to 45% were seen once. The specimen was blood. The receptors stem from a man aged 18 to 30 in good health. Both conserved end residues are trimmed from each CDR3. Each record gives: V gene, CDR3 protein.

TRBV4-3	ASSQERLASRGDTQY
TRBV9	ASSRTRSSFQETQY
TRBV10-3	AISESLDTQQETQY
TRBV5-1	ASSLVGTGTNEQF
TRBV24-1	ATSGTGGGYNEQF
TRBV12-3/TRBV12-4	ASSLAGTSGGAYNEQF
TRBV3-1	ASSQDTRPYGYT
TRBV7-2	ASSLAPPSSGNTIY
TRBV20-1	SARGRETNYGYT
TRBV4-3	ASSLSWAGGEGHEQF
TRBV7-2	ASSTTGGSNTEAF
TRBV12-5	ASGNPGTTGELF
TRBV7-8	ASSWTGVRQPQH
TRBV20-1	SASKGGLRRTNEKLF
TRBV6-1	ASSAGSSSGYYNEQY
TRBV29-1	SVQGYNQPQH
TRBV7-2	ASSLDPAGLIETQY
TRBV6-5	ASSPRTVDYEQY
TRBV7-6	ASSLEATFNQPQH
TRBV12-3/TRBV12-4	ASSLYDTQY
TRBV6-6	ASSYLGQGASNEKLF
TRBV7-2	ATQVSSYNEQF
TRBV4-1	ASSQERLITGNEQF
TRBV6-6	ASSYSSATNEKLF
TRBV28	ASSPRTDTDTQY
TRBV20-1	SARQAGVPNTEAF
TRBV7-3	ASSSGQGVGMNTEAF
TRBV27	ASSSYPRGQPYGYT
TRBV6-6	ASSYLQATNTEAF
TRBV7-9	ASSSATPISNEQF
TRBV6-6	ASTPPDHTGELF
TRBV6-6	ASSPGDGRSKNIQY
TRBV6-5	ASRPERGSEQF
TRBV20-1	SAREGTAVSGQY
TRBV27	ASSYRGRMNEKLF
TRBV4-1	ASSSGQRNQLQH
TRBV4-3	ASSQDSRSSYNEQY
TRBV11-2	ASSVTRGREANYGYT
TRBV20-1	SAPRQSYNEQF
TRBV6-5	ASSYRVFGKNIQY
TRBV5-6	ASAWGKQEAF
TRBV27	ASSLSWGTYNEQF
TRBV12-3/TRBV12-4	ASTESYTEQF
TRBV19	ASRTGQGANYGYT
TRBV20-1	SARPRRGYQETQY
TRBV7-2	ASSPGQGRGKPQH
TRBV6-6	ASSSFLTGNSYNEQF
TRBV5-1	ASSRGRTGGTEAF
TRBV5-6	ASSFSPYRADEQY
TRBV24-1	ATSDVNREGVDTQY
TRBV2	ARRTSGGVNEQY
TRBV5-1	ASSLSGTRTDTQY
TRBV2	ASSEVLGGIQPQH
TRBV20-1	SARDPPRETQY
TRBV2	ASSRTGQRY
TRBV1	TSNHQTGVRGYGYT
TRBV12-3/TRBV12-4	ASSLEELYQPQH